This TCR beta chain was documented in a study of blood T cell repertoires in COVID-19 (dated by TCRdb to about 2020). About the full investigation: Samples covering the acute and convalescent phases of COVID-19 were provided by collaborators in the United States, Italy and Spain. The material from the prospective study consisted of cDNA or gDNA derived from T cells, B-cell-depleted T cells, or PBMCs. The dataset comprised deeply sampled blood TCRbeta repertoires from subjects exposed to, actively infected with, or recovered from COVID-19. The repertoires were made available in a free public database intended to serve as a resource for research on the immune response to SARS-CoV-2. Samples came from the ongoing ImmuneRACE study (first 160 participants) plus 1,254 subjects from 6 global collaborators. Sample metadata almost always included a de-identified subject ID, COVID-19 status, age in years and sex. Where available, HLA class I and class II types were obtained from metadata supplied by the sample provider rather than from assay-based typing.

In Seattle, one collaborating source enrolled patients while the infection was active and tracked those patients longitudinally over the course of disease. Each collaborating institution followed its own protocols to collect whole blood in K2EDTA tubes. For TCRbeta analysis, collaborators shipped samples as frozen whole blood, isolated PBMCs, or DNA extracted from either of those sample types. General study outcomes and caveats: How much clinical and demographic metadata was included differed by source and by participant, and the metadata was provided uncurated.

The immunoSEQ Assay, a bias-controlled multiplex PCR, was used to amplify TCRbeta CDR3 regions from genomic DNA. Under the source paper's analysis protocol: The number of nucleated cells in each sample was estimated by amplification of reference gene primers within the assay. Sequence reads were collapsed and filtered to measure the absolute abundance of every unique TCRbeta CDR3 rearrangement. For each sample, productive Simpson clonality was calculated as the square root of Simpson's diversity index across productive rearrangements. TCRdb's version of the immuneACCESS table is confined to in-frame rearrangements and falls short of the full clone set. An unresolved V gene accounts for under half of the shortfall where checked; the remainder is of unknown origin. The V and J calls and clone size come from that table; D and trimming were worked out from the DNA. The sample records 150,000 to 200,000 clones, over 80% of which are singletons. The top ten clones comprise about 4.8% of the sample.

Turning to this clone: No antigen is known for it. The sample holds no much larger clone one base away, and base qualities are not on file.

Measured from the cysteine to the phenylalanine, the CDR3 is 15 residues long. Of all the DNA, just the CDR3 is kept, 45 bases in frame from base 1. CDR1 and CDR2, per the germline V gene, are ENHRY and SYGVKD. Trimming removed 10 bases from V and 0 bases from J; the gene matches leave 10 bases unexplained. In this chain, TRBV10-3 is recombined with TRBJ2-7; TRBD2 lines up with 9 middle nucleotides. The sequenced sample was peripheral blood. The sequence came from a man aged 25-45 years with COVID-19, enrolled during active disease. The CDR3: CATGGAGGNSYEQYF. In nucleotides, the sequence is TGTGCCACAGGAGGTGCGGGAGGGAACTCCTACGAGCAGTACTTC.